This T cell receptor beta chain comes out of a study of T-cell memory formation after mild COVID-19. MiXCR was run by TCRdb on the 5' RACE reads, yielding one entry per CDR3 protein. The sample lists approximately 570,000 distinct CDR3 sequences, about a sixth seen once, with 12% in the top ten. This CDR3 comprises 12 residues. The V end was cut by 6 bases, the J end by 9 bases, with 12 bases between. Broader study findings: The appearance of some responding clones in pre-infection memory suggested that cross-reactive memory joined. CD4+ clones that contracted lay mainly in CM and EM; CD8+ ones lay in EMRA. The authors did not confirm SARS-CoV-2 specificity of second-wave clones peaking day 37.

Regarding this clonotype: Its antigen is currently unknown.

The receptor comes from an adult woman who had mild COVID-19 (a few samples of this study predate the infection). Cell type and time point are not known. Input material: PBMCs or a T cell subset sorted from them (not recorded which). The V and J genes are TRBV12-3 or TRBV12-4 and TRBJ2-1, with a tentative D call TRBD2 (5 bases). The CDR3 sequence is CASSPGLSEQFF. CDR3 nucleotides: TGTGCCAGCAGCCCTGGACTGTCTGAGCAGTTCTTC.